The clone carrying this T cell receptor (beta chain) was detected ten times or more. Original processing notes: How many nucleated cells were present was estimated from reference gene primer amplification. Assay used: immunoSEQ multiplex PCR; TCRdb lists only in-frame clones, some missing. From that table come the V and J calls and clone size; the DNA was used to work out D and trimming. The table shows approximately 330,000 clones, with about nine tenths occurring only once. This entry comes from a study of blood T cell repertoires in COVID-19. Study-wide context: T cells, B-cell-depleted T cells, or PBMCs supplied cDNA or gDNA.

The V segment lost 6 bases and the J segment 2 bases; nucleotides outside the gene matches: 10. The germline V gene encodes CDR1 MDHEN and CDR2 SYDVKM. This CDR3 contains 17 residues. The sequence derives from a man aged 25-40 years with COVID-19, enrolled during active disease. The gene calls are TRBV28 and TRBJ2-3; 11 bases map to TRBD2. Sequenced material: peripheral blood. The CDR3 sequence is CASSTQLGLADTDTQYF. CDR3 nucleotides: TGTGCCAGCAGCACGCAACTGGGACTAGCGGACACAGATACGCAGTATTTT.